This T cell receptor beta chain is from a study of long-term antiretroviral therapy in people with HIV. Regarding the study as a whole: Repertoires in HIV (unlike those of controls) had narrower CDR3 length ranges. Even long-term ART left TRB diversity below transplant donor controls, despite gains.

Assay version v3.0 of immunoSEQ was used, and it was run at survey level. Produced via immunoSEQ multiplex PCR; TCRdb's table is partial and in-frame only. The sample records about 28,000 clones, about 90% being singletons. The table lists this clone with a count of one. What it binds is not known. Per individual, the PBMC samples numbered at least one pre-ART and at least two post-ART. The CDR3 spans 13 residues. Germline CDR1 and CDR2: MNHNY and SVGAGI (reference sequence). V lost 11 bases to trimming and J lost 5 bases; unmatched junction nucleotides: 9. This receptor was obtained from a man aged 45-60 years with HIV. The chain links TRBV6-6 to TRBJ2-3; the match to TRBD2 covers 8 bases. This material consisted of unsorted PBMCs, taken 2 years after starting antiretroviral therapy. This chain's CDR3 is CASLRGERDTQYF. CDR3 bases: TGTGCCTCCCTGCGGGGGGAGAGAGATACGCAGTATTTT.